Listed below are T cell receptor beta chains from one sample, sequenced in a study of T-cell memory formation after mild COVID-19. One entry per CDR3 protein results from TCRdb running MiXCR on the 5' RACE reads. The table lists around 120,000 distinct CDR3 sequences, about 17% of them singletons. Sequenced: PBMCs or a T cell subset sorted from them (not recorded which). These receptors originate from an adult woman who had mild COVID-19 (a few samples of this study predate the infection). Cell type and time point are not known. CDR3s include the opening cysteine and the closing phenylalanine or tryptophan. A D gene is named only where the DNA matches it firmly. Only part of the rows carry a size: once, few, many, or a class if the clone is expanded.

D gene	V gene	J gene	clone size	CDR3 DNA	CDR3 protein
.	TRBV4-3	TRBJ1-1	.	TGCGCCAGCAGCCAAGTGGGGGGAACGAACACTGAAGCTTTCTTT	CASSQVGGTNTEAFF
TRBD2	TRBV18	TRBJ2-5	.	TGTGCCAGCTCACCGTTCTTCAAGAGCGGGGGAAGGGAGACCCAGTACTTC	CASSPFFKSGGRETQYF
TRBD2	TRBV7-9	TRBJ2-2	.	TGTGCCAGCAGCTACGGACTAGCGGGAGGTTTGACCGGGGAGCTGTTTTTT	CASSYGLAGGLTGELFF
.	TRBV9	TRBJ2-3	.	TGTGCCAGCAGCGTAGCTACAGATACGCAGTATTTT	CASSVATDTQYF
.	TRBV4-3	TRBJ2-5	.	TGCGCCAGCAGCCAAGAGGACGTAGGGTTCGGAGAGACCCAGTACTTC	CASSQEDVGFGETQYF
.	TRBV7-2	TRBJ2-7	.	TGTGCCAGCAGCCTAATCACCGAGCAGTACTTC	CASSLITEQYF
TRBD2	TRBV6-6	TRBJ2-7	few	TGTGCCAGCAGTTACCCGGGACTAGCGGGAGAGGAGCAGTACTTC	CASSYPGLAGEEQYF
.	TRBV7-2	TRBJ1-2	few	TGTGCCAGCAGCTTAGGGTCCACCCGCCCCTATGGCTACACCTTC	CASSLGSTRPYGYTF
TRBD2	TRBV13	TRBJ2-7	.	TGTGCCAGCAGCTCCTCGGATAGCGGGGGACTCTACGAGCAGTACTTC	CASSSSDSGGLYEQYF
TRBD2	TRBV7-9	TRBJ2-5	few	TGTGCCAGCAGCTTAGGGACTAGCGGACAAGAGACCCAGTACTTC	CASSLGTSGQETQYF
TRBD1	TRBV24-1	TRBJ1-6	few	TGTGCCACCAGTGATGCGCAGGGGGATTCGTCACCCCTCCACTTT	CATSDAQGDSSPLHF
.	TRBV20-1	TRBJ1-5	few	TGCAGTGCCCCCGGTGATGGGGGCTTGGGGAGTCAGCCCCAGCATTTT	CSAPGDGGLGSQPQHF
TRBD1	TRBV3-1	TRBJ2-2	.	TGTGCCAGCAGACAACAGGGGAGTACCGGGGAGCTGTTTTTT	CASRQQGSTGELFF
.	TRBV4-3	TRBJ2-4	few	TGCGCCAGCAGCCAAGGTTGGGGACTTATAGCCAAAAACATTCAGTACTTC	CASSQGWGLIAKNIQYF
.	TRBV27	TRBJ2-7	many	TGTGCCAGCAGTTTATCAGAGGGATGGGTGCAGTACTTC	CASSLSEGWVQYF
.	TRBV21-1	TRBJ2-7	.	TGTGCCAGCAGACCAACCGGCCTCTACGAGCAGTACTTC	CASRPTGLYEQYF